Listed here are 16 T cell receptor beta chains from one sample, sequenced in a study of cytomegalovirus exposure and HLA in healthy donors. 13 Jbeta primers and 60 Vbeta primers were used for the PCR. TCRdb's copy holds only in-frame clones and misses some; the assay was immunoSEQ multiplex PCR. The table lists some 190,000 clones, about four fifths of them singletons. Sequencing used PBMCs. The receptors were gathered from a middle-aged man in good health and CMV-seropositive.

CDR3 region: CASSQGLGAQETQYF. The CDR3 DNA reads TGTGCCAGCAGCCAAGGGCTAGGCGCCCAAGAGACCCAGTACTTC. V is TRBV14 and J is TRBJ2-5; D is unresolved. Germline V CDR1 and CDR2: SGHDN, FVKESK. Trimming took off 1 base at V and 1 base at J, with 10 bases between the two ends. The CDR3 has 15 amino acids.

There are a few counts of this clone. This chain connects TRBV28 to TRBJ2-7; possible D gene TRBD2, 5 bases. Germline V gene lookup returns CDR1 MDHEN and CDR2 SYDVKM. This CDR3 comprises 14 residues. The germline V and J ends were trimmed by 1 base and 6 bases, with 13 bases remaining between them. The CDR3 sequence: CASSLFGRPVEQYF. CDR3 DNA sequence: TGTGCCAGCAGTTTATTTGGGAGACCCGTCGAGCAGTACTTC.

The CDR3 protein is CASSQLGGTGTGNTIYF. The CDR3 nucleotides read TGTGCCAGCTCCCAACTAGGTGGGACAGGGACTGGAAACACCATATATTTT. V and J are TRBV18 and TRBJ1-3, with 9 bases aligning to TRBD1. CDR3 length: 17 amino acids. V shed 6 bases and J 2 bases; nucleotides not matched to a gene: 11. Looked up from germline, CDR1 is KGHSH and CDR2 is LQKENI.

The DNA for the CDR3 is TGTGCCAGTAATCATGTCCCAGCGGGAAGGGATGAGCAGTTCTTC. It codes for CASNHVPAGRDEQFF. The chain has TRBV19 and TRBJ2-1, with TRBD2 matching over 7 bases. The CDR3 has 15 amino acids. CDR1 and CDR2 from the germline V gene are LNHDA and SQIVND (reference sequence). With 7 bases clipped from V and 8 bases from J, the junction kept 14 bases outside the gene matches. The full variable domain, with the rest looked up from reference TRBV19 and TRBJ2-1, is DGGITQSPKYLFRKEGQNVTLSCEQNLNHDAMYWYRQDPGQGLRLIYYSQIVNDFQKGDIAEGYSVSREKKESFPLTVTSAQKNPTAFYLCASNHVPAGRDEQFFGPGTRLTVL.

The chain joins TRBV5-1 to TRBJ2-7; 9 bases agree with TRBD2. The germline V gene has CDR1 SGHRS and CDR2 YFSETQ. J lost 0 bases, V lost 0 bases, and 4 bases had no gene match. This CDR3 contains 16 residues. The CDR3 sequence: CASSLGLAEYSYEQYF. As DNA, the CDR3 is TGCGCCAGCAGCTTGGGACTAGCGGAATACTCCTACGAGCAGTACTTC.

J is TRBJ2-7 and V is TRBV5-4; TRBD2 matches at 11 bases. The CDR3 runs 15 residues. CDR1 SGHNT and CDR2 YYREEE come from the germline V gene (reference sequence). V dropped 0 bases and J dropped 7; count of bases not matched to a gene: 6. For the CDR3, the DNA is TGTGCCAGCAGCTTGGTAGCGGGAGGGCTGTCTGAGCAGTACTTC. It yields the protein CASSLVAGGLSEQYF.

The chain links TRBV9 to TRBJ2-5; 9 positions match TRBD1. Losses at the gene ends were 2 bases for V and 1 base for J; bases not matched to a gene: 6. The CDR3 has 16 residues. CDR1 SGDLS and CDR2 YYNGEE come from the germline V gene. The CDR3 sequence is CASSVGGQGGQETQYF. DNA for the CDR3: TGTGCCAGCAGCGTCGGGGGACAGGGTGGCCAAGAGACCCAGTACTTC.

V and J are TRBV27 and TRBJ2-3, with 9 nucleotides matching TRBD1. Germline values: CDR1 MNHEY, CDR2 SMNVEV (reference sequence). This CDR3 has 15 residues. The junction had 5 bases not matched to a gene; V was cut back by 3 bases and J by 4 bases. The CDR3 DNA follows: TGTGCCAGCAGTTTGGGGACAGGGTACGCAGATACGCAGTATTTT. Residues: CASSLGTGYADTQYF.

This clone has just a few counts. This CDR3 is CATTTAGPQFF. The DNA of the CDR3 is TGTGCCACCACGACAGCGGGCCCACAGTTCTTC. The V gene is TRBV28, the J gene TRBJ2-1, with TRBD2 as a possible D gene (6 bases). The V and J ends lost 10 bases and 13 bases respectively, with 17 bases between them. Germline CDR1 and CDR2: MDHEN and SYDVKM. The CDR3 consists of 11 residues.

This sequence joins TRBV6-5 and TRBJ1-1, with D uncertain. The length of the CDR3 is 13 residues. V was cut by 5 bases and J by 1 base, with 8 bases left in between. Germline-derived CDR1 and CDR2 are MNHEY and SVGAGI. CDR3 loop: CASSLVPNTEAFF. Written as DNA, the CDR3 is TGTGCCAGCAGTCTAGTTCCGAACACTGAAGCTTTCTTT.

This clone was recorded only once. This sequence joins TRBV6-5 and TRBJ1-2; possible D gene TRBD1, 5 bases. With 7 bases removed from V and 8 bases from J, the gap between germline ends came to 17 bases. This CDR3 is 13 amino acids long. The V gene's germline CDR1 is MNHEY and CDR2 SVGAGI. The CDR3 DNA follows: TGTGCCAGCACCAGGGTCTCTATGTCGGGCTACACCTTC. Translating gives CASTRVSMSGYTF.

This clone was observed a handful of times. The chain recombines TRBV9 with TRBJ1-4; 7 bases are a match to TRBD1. Germline V lookup: CDR1 SGDLS, CDR2 YYNGEE. V lost 4 bases, J lost 4 bases, and 7 bases stayed unmatched. The CDR3 sequence is 15 residues long. This CDR3 is CASSTPDRDNEKLFF. The DNA for the CDR3 is TGTGCCAGCAGCACCCCCGACAGGGATAATGAAAAACTGTTTTTT. Together with reference TRBV9 and TRBJ1-4, the CDR3 gives the full variable domain: DSGVTQTPKHLITATGQRVTLRCSPRSGDLSVYWYQQSLDQGLQFLIQYYNGEERAKGNILERFSAQQFPDLHSELNLSSLELGDSALYFCASSTPDRDNEKLFFGSGTQLSVL.

Remarks on this clone: This same CDR3 is encoded by further DNA sequences in the sample. V gene TRBV7-9 combines with J gene TRBJ2-7, with 7 bases lining up with TRBD1. CDR1 is SEHNR and CDR2 is FQNEAQ in the germline V gene (reference sequence). V was pared by 4 bases and J by 2 bases, with 8 bases of the junction left unmatched. The CDR3 totals 15 residues. Here the CDR3 DNA reads TGTGCCAGCAGCTCCGTTCGGGACAGAACCTACGAGCAGTACTTC. The encoded protein is CASSSVRDRTYEQYF.

The rearrangement joins TRBV4-3 to TRBJ1-6, with TRBD1 identical over 10 bases. The CDR3 extends over 17 amino acids. After removal of 1 base from V and 5 bases from J, the junction contained 5 bases not matched to a gene. Germline lookup yields CDR1 LGHNA and CDR2 YSLEER. For the CDR3, the DNA is TGCGCCAGCAGCCAAGGGACAGGGGGTCTTAATAATTCACCCCTCCACTTT. Encoded protein: CASSQGTGGLNNSPLHF.

This clone was found a few times. At the DNA level, this CDR3 is encoded by other sequences in the same sample as well. The chain couples TRBV5-1 to TRBJ2-5, with D maybe TRBD2 (6 bases). Trimming pared 0 bases from V and 1 base from J, leaving 7 bases between. CDR1 and CDR2 from the germline V gene are SGHRS and YFSETQ. The CDR3 runs to 14 residues. The CDR3 nucleotides are TGCGCCAGCAGCTTGGGTAGCGGCCAAGAGACCCAGTACTTC. Its protein is CASSLGSGQETQYF.

The CDR3 coding sequence is TGTGCCAGCAGCTTAATGGGGAGTACCCACGAGCAGTACTTC. This sequence encodes CASSLMGSTHEQYF. The rearrangement joins TRBV5-6 to TRBJ2-7; tentatively, D is TRBD2 (5 bases). CDR3 length equals 14 residues. V was pared by 2 bases and J by 5 bases, with 14 bases between. The germline V gene has CDR1 SGHDT and CDR2 YYEEEE.